This is a list of T cell receptor beta chains from one sample in a study of early T cells in non-severe SARS-CoV-2 infection. TCRdb ran MiXCR on the 5' RACE reads and lists one entry per CDR3 protein. The sample has roughly 32,000 distinct CDR3 sequences, under 7.5% seen once. Sequenced: whole blood. Receptors were obtained from an adult who was a healthcare worker with PCR-confirmed SARS-CoV-2 infection or an uninfected control (not recorded which). The CDR3 runs from the conserved cysteine through the conserved F or W. A D gene is named only where the DNA matches it firmly. Only part of the rows carry a size: once, few, many, or a class if the clone is expanded.

cdr3_nt: TGTGCCAGCAGTGAGAGGGGGCCAAAGGATGAAAAACTGTTTTTT
cdr3_aa: CASSERGPKDEKLFF
d_call: TRBD1
v_call: TRBV25-1
j_call: TRBJ1-4
clone_size: NA

cdr3_nt: TGTGCCAGCAGTGAGAACAGGGGTTGGCAAGAGACCCAGTACTTC
cdr3_aa: CASSENRGWQETQYF
d_call: TRBD1
v_call: TRBV12-3/TRBV12-4
j_call: TRBJ2-5
clone_size: few

cdr3_nt: TGTGCCACCAGCCATGACGCTGAAGAGACCCAGTACTTC
cdr3_aa: CATSHDAEETQYF
d_call: NA
v_call: TRBV24-1
j_call: TRBJ2-5
clone_size: few

cdr3_nt: TGTGCCAGCAGCTTCGGGTCTGTAAGCAATCAGCCCCAGCATTTT
cdr3_aa: CASSFGSVSNQPQHF
d_call: NA
v_call: TRBV5-6
j_call: TRBJ1-5
clone_size: many

cdr3_nt: TGTGCCAGCAGCTTAGAGGCAGTTAGCTCCTACAATGAGCAGTTCTTC
cdr3_aa: CASSLEAVSSYNEQFF
d_call: NA
v_call: TRBV7-6
j_call: TRBJ2-1
clone_size: NA

cdr3_nt: TGTGCCAGCAGCTTAAGATTCGTGACTAGCCGCGCAGATACGCAGTATTTT
cdr3_aa: CASSLRFVTSRADTQYF
d_call: TRBD2
v_call: TRBV11-2
j_call: TRBJ2-3
clone_size: many

cdr3_nt: TGTGCCAGCAGCTTACGGACTGCTCGGGAAAAACTGTTTTTT
cdr3_aa: CASSLRTAREKLFF
d_call: NA
v_call: TRBV11-2
j_call: TRBJ1-4
clone_size: many

cdr3_nt: TGTGCCAGCAGTGTGTCCATCTCCGGGGACACTGAAGCTTTCTTT
cdr3_aa: CASSVSISGDTEAFF
d_call: NA
v_call: TRBV6-1
j_call: TRBJ1-1
clone_size: many

cdr3_nt: TGTGCCAGCAGTTCCGACAGGAACACTGAAGCTTTCTTT
cdr3_aa: CASSSDRNTEAFF
d_call: NA
v_call: TRBV7-2
j_call: TRBJ1-1
clone_size: many

cdr3_nt: TGTGCCAGCAGCTTAGCCCCCAATAGGAGCAAGTACTTC
cdr3_aa: CASSLAPNRSKYF
d_call: NA
v_call: TRBV7-3
j_call: TRBJ2-7
clone_size: many

cdr3_nt: TGTGCCAGCAGCTTAGTGGGACAGGGAGAATACGAGCAGTACTTC
cdr3_aa: CASSLVGQGEYEQYF
d_call: TRBD1
v_call: TRBV7-2
j_call: TRBJ2-7
clone_size: NA

cdr3_nt: TGTGCCAGCAGCTTAGCTGGGCAGGACTACAATGAGCAGTTCTTC
cdr3_aa: CASSLAGQDYNEQFF
d_call: NA
v_call: TRBV7-2
j_call: TRBJ2-1
clone_size: many

cdr3_nt: TGCAGTGCTACCCGAGGGGGCTACACCTTC
cdr3_aa: CSATRGGYTF
d_call: NA
v_call: TRBV20-1
j_call: TRBJ1-2
clone_size: few

cdr3_nt: TGTGCCAGCAGCTTGCTAAGGGACACCGACTACGAGCAGTACTTC
cdr3_aa: CASSLLRDTDYEQYF
d_call: NA
v_call: TRBV7-3
j_call: TRBJ2-7
clone_size: many

cdr3_nt: TGTGCCAGCAGTTACAACGGACTAGCGGGGGCCACAGATACGCAGTATTTT
cdr3_aa: CASSYNGLAGATDTQYF
d_call: TRBD2
v_call: TRBV6-2/TRBV6-3
j_call: TRBJ2-3
clone_size: NA

cdr3_nt: TGTGCCAGCAGCCCCTGCGAGCAGTACTTC
cdr3_aa: CASSPCEQYF
d_call: NA
v_call: TRBV14
j_call: TRBJ2-7
clone_size: few

cdr3_nt: TGTGCCAGCAGTGACTCAGGGGTTGAGCAGTTCTTC
cdr3_aa: CASSDSGVEQFF
d_call: NA
v_call: TRBV6-4
j_call: TRBJ2-1
clone_size: few

cdr3_nt: TGTGCCAGCAGCGAGCTAGCGGGGGACTACGAGCAGTACTTC
cdr3_aa: CASSELAGDYEQYF
d_call: TRBD2
v_call: TRBV7-9
j_call: TRBJ2-7
clone_size: few

cdr3_nt: TGTGCCAGCAGCTTATTGCGGGGGCGCGATGAGCAGTTCTTC
cdr3_aa: CASSLLRGRDEQFF
d_call: NA
v_call: TRBV11-1
j_call: TRBJ2-1
clone_size: many

cdr3_nt: TGCGCCAGCAGCTTGGTGACAGATGCCGGGGAGCTGTTTTTT
cdr3_aa: CASSLVTDAGELFF
d_call: NA
v_call: TRBV5-1
j_call: TRBJ2-2
clone_size: many

cdr3_nt: TGTGCCAGCAGCAAGGGACGGTTCCAAGAGACCCAGTACTTC
cdr3_aa: CASSKGRFQETQYF
d_call: NA
v_call: TRBV7-2
j_call: TRBJ2-5
clone_size: many

cdr3_nt: TGTGCCAGCAGCTCCAGCAATAGCAATCAGCCCCAGCATTTT
cdr3_aa: CASSSSNSNQPQHF
d_call: NA
v_call: TRBV7-2
j_call: TRBJ1-5
clone_size: NA

cdr3_nt: TGTGCCAGCAGTTTGCGGGGGACCCAAGAGACCCAGTACTTC
cdr3_aa: CASSLRGTQETQYF
d_call: TRBD2
v_call: TRBV12-3/TRBV12-4
j_call: TRBJ2-5
clone_size: many

cdr3_nt: TGTGCCAGCAGTCCGTGGGGGACAGGGCCCTACGAGCAGTACTTC
cdr3_aa: CASSPWGTGPYEQYF
d_call: TRBD1
v_call: TRBV11-3
j_call: TRBJ2-7
clone_size: many

cdr3_nt: TGTGCCAGCAGCTTAGCTAGCGGGGGGGCCCCGAATGAGCAGTTCTTC
cdr3_aa: CASSLASGGAPNEQFF
d_call: TRBD2
v_call: TRBV7-2
j_call: TRBJ2-1
clone_size: many

cdr3_nt: TGTGCCAGCAGTTACGATTCCCCGGGGGGGGCTAATGAAAAACTGTTTTTT
cdr3_aa: CASSYDSPGGANEKLFF
d_call: NA
v_call: TRBV6-6
j_call: TRBJ1-4
clone_size: NA

cdr3_nt: TGTGCCAGCAGCCCCCGGGAAAGAGCTTTCTTT
cdr3_aa: CASSPRERAFF
d_call: NA
v_call: TRBV7-2
j_call: TRBJ1-1
clone_size: many

cdr3_nt: TGTGCCAGCAGTTTTTGGGCGGATGGAACCAATGAGCAGTTCTTC
cdr3_aa: CASSFWADGTNEQFF
d_call: NA
v_call: TRBV27
j_call: TRBJ2-1
clone_size: many

cdr3_nt: TGTGCCAGCAGCCTCCCGGGGACTAGCGGGAAAAATGAGCAGTTCTTC
cdr3_aa: CASSLPGTSGKNEQFF
d_call: TRBD2
v_call: TRBV7-9
j_call: TRBJ2-1
clone_size: NA

cdr3_nt: TGTGCCAGTAGTAACCTGGGACTAGCGACCTACAATGAGCAGTTCTTC
cdr3_aa: CASSNLGLATYNEQFF
d_call: TRBD2
v_call: TRBV19
j_call: TRBJ2-1
clone_size: NA

cdr3_nt: TGTGCCAGTAGTGAGCCGAATCAGCCCCAGCATTTT
cdr3_aa: CASSEPNQPQHF
d_call: NA
v_call: TRBV19
j_call: TRBJ1-5
clone_size: many

cdr3_nt: TGTGCCAGCAGTGCGGGGGAGCGATTCAATCAGCCCCAGCATTTT
cdr3_aa: CASSAGERFNQPQHF
d_call: NA
v_call: TRBV6-1
j_call: TRBJ1-5
clone_size: few

cdr3_nt: TGTGCCAGCAGCTCGCGGGGCGGGGGCCGGAACACTGAAGCTTTCTTT
cdr3_aa: CASSSRGGGRNTEAFF
d_call: NA
v_call: TRBV5-6
j_call: TRBJ1-1
clone_size: many

cdr3_nt: TGTGCCAGCAGCTTACGAGGCAGCCTCCAAGAGACCCAGTACTTC
cdr3_aa: CASSLRGSLQETQYF
d_call: NA
v_call: TRBV7-3
j_call: TRBJ2-5
clone_size: NA

cdr3_nt: TGTGCCAGCAGCTTAGCCATTGGCCGGTCGGGACAGATCAAAAACATTCAGTACTTC
cdr3_aa: CASSLAIGRSGQIKNIQYF
d_call: TRBD1
v_call: TRBV7-9
j_call: TRBJ2-4
clone_size: many

cdr3_nt: TGTGCCAGCAGCTCGCCCGTAGCGGGATTCTCCTACAATGAGCAGTTCTTC
cdr3_aa: CASSSPVAGFSYNEQFF
d_call: TRBD2
v_call: TRBV28
j_call: TRBJ2-1
clone_size: NA

cdr3_nt: TGCGCCAGCAGCCAAGACGGCAGGGGAAATTCACCCCTCCACTTT
cdr3_aa: CASSQDGRGNSPLHF
d_call: NA
v_call: TRBV4-3
j_call: TRBJ1-6
clone_size: many

cdr3_nt: TGTGCCAGTAGTAGTCAAACCAGGGGCTTGGCTGAAAAACTGTTTTTT
cdr3_aa: CASSSQTRGLAEKLFF
d_call: NA
v_call: TRBV19
j_call: TRBJ1-4
clone_size: many

cdr3_nt: TGTGCCAGCAGCTTAGTAACAGGGACTCAAGCATTTCGTGGAGATACGCAGTATTTT
cdr3_aa: CASSLVTGTQAFRGDTQYF
d_call: NA
v_call: TRBV7-8
j_call: TRBJ2-3
clone_size: many

cdr3_nt: TGTGCCAGCAGCCAAGGGCAAGGTGGTTCACCCCTCCACTTT
cdr3_aa: CASSQGQGGSPLHF
d_call: NA
v_call: TRBV3-1
j_call: TRBJ1-6
clone_size: many

cdr3_nt: TGTGCCAGCAGCCAATCGGCAGCGGGGGGCTCAGCCGGGAATGAAAAACTGTTTTTT
cdr3_aa: CASSQSAAGGSAGNEKLFF
d_call: NA
v_call: TRBV3-1
j_call: TRBJ1-4
clone_size: many

cdr3_nt: TGTGCCAGCAGCCGACAGGGGGGGAGGCAAGAGACCCAGTACTTC
cdr3_aa: CASSRQGGRQETQYF
d_call: TRBD1
v_call: TRBV6-5
j_call: TRBJ2-5
clone_size: many

cdr3_nt: TGTGCCAGCAGCGTATTACGGACTAGCGGGGGAATAAACATTCAGTACTTC
cdr3_aa: CASSVLRTSGGINIQYF
d_call: TRBD2
v_call: TRBV7-2
j_call: TRBJ2-4
clone_size: many

cdr3_nt: TGTGCCAGCAGTTACTCCAACACCCTATCCCACAATGAGCAGTTCTTC
cdr3_aa: CASSYSNTLSHNEQFF
d_call: NA
v_call: TRBV6-5
j_call: TRBJ2-1
clone_size: many

cdr3_nt: TGTGCCAGCAGCTTGTCCGGGACTAGCAACATTCAGTACTTC
cdr3_aa: CASSLSGTSNIQYF
d_call: TRBD2
v_call: TRBV11-2
j_call: TRBJ2-4
clone_size: few

cdr3_nt: TGCAGTGCCCTCTTCGGGAGGAGCACAGATACGCAGTATTTT
cdr3_aa: CSALFGRSTDTQYF
d_call: TRBD2
v_call: TRBV20-1
j_call: TRBJ2-3
clone_size: NA

cdr3_nt: TGTGCCAGCAGTGAAGGGGTGGGCAATCAGCCCCAGCATTTT
cdr3_aa: CASSEGVGNQPQHF
d_call: NA
v_call: TRBV6-1
j_call: TRBJ1-5
clone_size: many

cdr3_nt: TGTGCCAGCAGACCTACTAGCGTCTCCTACAATGAGCAGTTCTTC
cdr3_aa: CASRPTSVSYNEQFF
d_call: TRBD2
v_call: TRBV7-9
j_call: TRBJ2-1
clone_size: many

cdr3_nt: TGTGCCAGCAGCTTTATCGGGGGGAGTTCAGATACGCAGTATTTT
cdr3_aa: CASSFIGGSSDTQYF
d_call: TRBD2
v_call: TRBV7-2
j_call: TRBJ2-3
clone_size: NA

cdr3_nt: TGCGCCAGCAGCTTCTTGGCAGGGACAATGAACACTGAAGCTTTCTTT
cdr3_aa: CASSFLAGTMNTEAFF
d_call: NA
v_call: TRBV5-1
j_call: TRBJ1-1
clone_size: many